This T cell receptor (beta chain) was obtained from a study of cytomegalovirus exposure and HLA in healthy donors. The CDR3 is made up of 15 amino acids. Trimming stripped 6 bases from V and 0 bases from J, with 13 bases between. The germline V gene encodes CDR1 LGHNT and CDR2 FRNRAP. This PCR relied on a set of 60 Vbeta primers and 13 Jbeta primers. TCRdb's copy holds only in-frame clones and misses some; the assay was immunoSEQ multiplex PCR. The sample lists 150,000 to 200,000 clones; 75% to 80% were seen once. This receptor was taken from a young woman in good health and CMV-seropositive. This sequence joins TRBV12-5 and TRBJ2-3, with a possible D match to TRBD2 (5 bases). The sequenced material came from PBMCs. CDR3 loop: CASGPDFPSTDTQYF. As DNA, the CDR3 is TGTGCTAGTGGCCCGGACTTCCCTAGCACAGATACGCAGTATTTT. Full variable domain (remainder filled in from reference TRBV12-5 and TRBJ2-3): DARVTQTPRHKVTEMGQEVTMRCQPILGHNTVFWYRQTMMQGLELLAYFRNRAPLDDSGMPKDRFSAEMPDATLATLKIQPSEPRDSAVYFCASGPDFPSTDTQYFGPGTRLTVL.